Each of the 23 T cell receptor beta chains below was sequenced from the same sample in a study of vaccination and CD4 T cells after COVID-19. Treatment reported: roughly 10-day PBMC culture with coronavirus spike peptide pools or control peptides (ViraFEST assay). Harvesting of the unexposed donor's CD4+ T cells predated the COVID-19 pandemic (2011-2018). Their antigen targets remain unknown. The assay that was used to sequence DNA from cultured CD4+ T cells was the Oncomine TCR Beta short-read assay. Each CDR3 protein gets one entry after TCRdb re-called the PCR reads with MiXCR. The table lists about 6,100 distinct CDR3 sequences, just under 50% of them singletons. Sequencing was performed on CD4+ T cells from blood, cultured in vitro. The origin of the receptors is a human donor in good health.

The gene calls are TRBV7-2 and TRBJ2-7, with D possibly TRBD2 on 7 matching bases. Germline V CDR1 and CDR2: SGHTA, FQGNSA. The CDR3 length is 16 residues. Deletions cut 3 bases from V and 0 bases from J, with 15 bases between. CDR3 sequence reads: CASSLGASGYSYEQYF. CDR3 DNA: TGTGCCAGCAGCTTGGGGGCTAGCGGATACTCCTACGAGCAGTACTTC.

The chain links TRBV6-1 to TRBJ1-1; the D gene is possibly TRBD1 (5 bases). This CDR3 region has 15 residues. Deletions cut 6 bases from V and 0 bases from J, with 14 bases between. Germline V gene data show CDR1 as MNHNS and CDR2 as SASEGT. CDR3 nucleotide sequence: TGTGCCAGCAGGGATACGGGACGCCTGAACACTGAAGCTTTCTTT. It encodes CASRDTGRLNTEAFF.

The table lists this clonotype with a count of one. J is TRBJ2-5 and V is TRBV29-1, with 7 bases aligning to TRBD1. Germline CDR1 is SQVTM and CDR2 is ANQGSEA. This CDR3 region has 10 residues. V trimming: 8 bases; J trimming: 4 bases; junction bases outside the gene matches: 1. In DNA form, the CDR3 reads TGCAGCTCAGGGGGAGAGACCCAGTACTTC. It yields the protein CSSGGETQYF.

This clonotype was picked up a small number of times. The chain recombines TRBV2 with TRBJ1-2, with a tentative D call TRBD1 (5 bases). The CDR3 contains 14 residues. Germline V gene sequence: CDR1 SNHLY, CDR2 FYNNEI. V was cut by 1 base and J by 4 bases, with 10 bases left in between. The CDR3 sequence is CASSEEGPAYGYTF. The CDR3 coding sequence is TGTGCCAGCAGTGAAGAGGGGCCGGCCTATGGCTACACCTTC.

This clonotype showed up just a few times. V usage is TRBV20-1 and J usage is TRBJ2-7; D unresolved. There are 12 residues in the CDR3. Germline CDR1 is DFQATT and CDR2 is SNEGSKA (reference sequence). The ends were cut back, 4 bases at V and 2 bases at J, with 9 bases in the middle. For the CDR3, the DNA is TGCAGTGCTACCGCAGCGCCCTACGAGCAGTACTTC. Translation gives CSATAAPYEQYF.

The chain uses TRBV19 and TRBJ1-2; TRBD1 aligns across 10 bases. In germline, CDR1 is LNHDA, CDR2 SQIVND (reference sequence). The junction had 14 bases not matched to a gene; V was cut back by 3 bases and J by 13 bases. This CDR3 comprises 15 residues. CDR3 protein: CASSMYPGTGESITF. In nucleotides, the CDR3 is TGTGCCAGTAGTATGTACCCCGGGACAGGGGAATCTATCACCTTC.

In its sample, this clonotype was seen a few times. CDR3 protein: CASSPTSGTQYF. DNA for the CDR3: TGTGCCAGCAGTCCGACTAGCGGTACGCAGTATTTT. The chain has TRBV6-1 and TRBJ2-3; the match to TRBD2 covers 9 bases. The CDR3 spans 12 residues. V lost 5 bases, J lost 8 bases, and 2 bases stayed unmatched. CDR1 and CDR2 (germline): MNHNS, SASEGT.

The genes are TRBV28 and TRBJ1-2, with 7 positions matching TRBD1. This CDR3 has 17 residues. Germline V lookup: CDR1 MDHEN, CDR2 SYDVKM. After removal of 4 bases from V and 8 bases from J, the junction contained 19 bases not matched to a gene. The CDR3 coding sequence is TGTGCCAGCAGTTCCCACAAGATGGGAGGGACAGTGGGGGGCTACACCTTC. This codes for CASSSHKMGGTVGGYTF.

The table lists this clonotype with a few counts. The chain recombines TRBV6-4 with TRBJ1-1; maybe TRBD1 (5 bases). The V end lost 0 bases, the J end lost 2 bases, and 19 bases lay between the germline ends. Germline-derived CDR1 and CDR2 are MRHNA and SNTAGT. CDR3 size: 18 residues. CDR3 coding DNA: TGTGCCAGCAGTGACTCCAAAGTTGGGTGGAGGGGCAACACTGAAGCTTTCTTT. This gives the protein CASSDSKVGWRGNTEAFF.

This rearrangement joins TRBV7-2 to TRBJ2-1; D gene unclear. V was trimmed by 2 bases and J by 5 bases, leaving 7 bases between them. Germline V gene sequence: CDR1 SGHTA, CDR2 FQGNSA. The CDR3 extends over 13 amino acids. The CDR3: CASSLIGNNEQFF. The CDR3 coding sequence is TGTGCCAGCAGCTTAATAGGGAACAATGAGCAGTTCTTC. The whole variable domain, remainder taken from reference TRBV7-2 and TRBJ2-1, is GAGVSQSPSNKVTEKGKDVELRCDPISGHTALYWYRQSLGQGLEFLIYFQGNSAPDKSGLPSDRFSAERTGGSVSTLTIQRTQQEDSAVYLCASSLIGNNEQFFGPGTRLTVL.

The V gene is TRBV27, the J gene TRBJ2-2; D is possibly TRBD1 (6 bases). Trimming stripped 5 bases from V and 3 bases from J, with 16 bases between. The CDR3 loop spans 16 amino acids. CDR1 and CDR2 (germline): MNHEY, SMNVEV (reference sequence). This chain's CDR3 is CASSDRLIWDTGELFF. The CDR3 DNA reads as TGTGCCAGCAGTGACAGGTTAATCTGGGACACCGGGGAGCTGTTTTTT.

This clonotype has a handful of counts. The rearrangement links TRBV6-5 to TRBJ1-1; D uncertain. The CDR3 consists of 14 residues. Trimming took 2 bases from V and 1 from J, leaving 8 bases between them. CDR1 and CDR2 from the germline V gene are MNHEY and SVGAGI. The CDR3 here is CASSYVGSNTEAFF. CDR3 DNA: TGTGCCAGCAGTTACGTGGGATCGAACACTGAAGCTTTCTTT.

There are a few counts of this clonotype. V usage is TRBV20-1 and J usage is TRBJ1-5, with 8 bases identical to TRBD1. Unmatched junction bases numbered 2, after V lost 0 bases and J lost 4 bases. The germline V gene has CDR1 DFQATT and CDR2 SNEGSKA (reference sequence). The CDR3 length is 14 residues. In DNA form, the CDR3 reads TGCAGTGCTAGAGACTGGACAGGGAATCAGCCCCAGCATTTT. Translation: CSARDWTGNQPQHF.

This clonotype was counted between two and nine times. The V and J genes are TRBV5-4 and TRBJ2-4; D not certain. The CDR3 contains 13 residues. CDR1 is SGHNT, CDR2 YYREEE, per germline (reference sequence). V was clipped by 1 base and J by 3 bases, with 5 bases between them. CDR3 loop: CASSLWHKNIQYF. CDR3 DNA sequence: TGTGCCAGCAGCTTGTGGCACAAAAACATTCAGTACTTC.

This clonotype was detected a few times. The chain has TRBV28 and TRBJ1-5; 8 nucleotides align to TRBD1. V gave up 5 bases and J gave up 7 bases; unmatched junction bases: 16. This CDR3 comprises 17 residues. Germline assignment: CDR1 MDHEN and CDR2 SYDVKM. The CDR3 DNA reads as TGTGCCAGCAGTCCCTCAGGGGGCGGCGAAGTACGGCAGCCCCAGCATTTT. It translates to CASSPSGGGEVRQPQHF.

The gene calls are TRBV7-2 and TRBJ1-3; D ambiguous. Germline V gives CDR1 SGHTA, CDR2 FQGNSA. V lost 5 bases, J lost 7 bases, and 9 bases lay in between. There are 12 residues in the CDR3. This chain's CDR3 is CASSLDYNTIYF. The CDR3 nucleotides read TGTGCCAGCAGCCTTGATTATAACACCATATATTTT.

This clonotype came up a few times. V is TRBV20-1 and J is TRBJ2-5, with 11 bases aligning to TRBD2. Germline V lookup: CDR1 DFQATT, CDR2 SNEGSKA (reference sequence). Trimming cost V 1 base and J 5 bases; bases outside gene matches: 9. The CDR3 is 16 amino acids. The CDR3 nucleotides read TGCAGTGCTAGAGTGGGTAGCGGGAGGGCCGGGGAGACCCAGTACTTC. Encoded protein: CSARVGSGRAGETQYF.

This clonotype was found a few times. For the CDR3, the DNA is TGCAGTGCCGCACGACAGCCTCAAGAGACCCAGTACTTC. Encoded protein: CSAARQPQETQYF. The rearrangement links TRBV20-1 to TRBJ2-5; D may be TRBD1 (5 bases). The V end lost 6 bases, the J end lost 2 bases, and 13 bases lay between the germline ends. Germline V lookup: CDR1 DFQATT, CDR2 SNEGSKA (reference sequence). The CDR3 is 13 amino acids.

The chain is built from TRBV6-5 and TRBJ1-1, with D possibly TRBD1 on 5 matching bases. V lost 0 bases and J lost 4, with 12 bases in between. This CDR3 has 15 residues. Germline lookup yields CDR1 MNHEY and CDR2 SVGAGI. CDR3: CASSYSVQGITEAFF. In nucleotides, the CDR3 is TGTGCCAGCAGTTACTCAGTTCAGGGCATCACTGAAGCTTTCTTT.

This clonotype has just one count. J is TRBJ1-6 and V is TRBV12-3 or TRBV12-4; D not resolved. Trimming took 3 bases from V and 5 from J, leaving 8 bases between them. This CDR3 has 14 residues. DNA for the CDR3: TGTGCCAGCAGTTTGGCACAGAATAATTCACCCCTCCACTTT. This codes for CASSLAQNNSPLHF.

This clonotype turned up a few times. A read error may produce the germline difference seen at one junction end. The rearrangement joins TRBV15 to TRBJ1-5, with D possibly matching TRBD1 (5 bases). Germline V gene data show CDR1 as LNHNV and CDR2 as YYDKDF (reference sequence). The length of the CDR3 is 14 residues. The CDR3 DNA follows: TGTGCGACCAGTTGGCAGGGCGGCAATCAGCCCCAGCATTTT. Translation gives CATSWQGGNQPQHF.

This clonotype was observed a handful of times. The chain is built from TRBV20-1 and TRBJ1-5; TRBD1 matches at 9 bases. The CDR3 has 14 residues. Germline V gives CDR1 DFQATT, CDR2 SNEGSKA (reference sequence). V lost 5 bases and J lost 5; bases outside the gene matches: 7. The CDR3 DNA reads as TGCAGTGCTGGTCTTACAGGGGGCCATCAGCCCCAGCATTTT. It specifies CSAGLTGGHQPQHF.

V usage is TRBV7-2 and J usage is TRBJ1-2; no firm D call. Germline V gene lookup returns CDR1 SGHTA and CDR2 FQGNSA. V was shortened by 6 bases and J by 4 bases, with 15 bases between the two germline ends. The CDR3 covers 14 residues. The CDR3 loop reads CASSPTTWTYGYTF. DNA for the CDR3: TGTGCCAGCAGTCCGACCACTTGGACCTATGGCTACACCTTC.